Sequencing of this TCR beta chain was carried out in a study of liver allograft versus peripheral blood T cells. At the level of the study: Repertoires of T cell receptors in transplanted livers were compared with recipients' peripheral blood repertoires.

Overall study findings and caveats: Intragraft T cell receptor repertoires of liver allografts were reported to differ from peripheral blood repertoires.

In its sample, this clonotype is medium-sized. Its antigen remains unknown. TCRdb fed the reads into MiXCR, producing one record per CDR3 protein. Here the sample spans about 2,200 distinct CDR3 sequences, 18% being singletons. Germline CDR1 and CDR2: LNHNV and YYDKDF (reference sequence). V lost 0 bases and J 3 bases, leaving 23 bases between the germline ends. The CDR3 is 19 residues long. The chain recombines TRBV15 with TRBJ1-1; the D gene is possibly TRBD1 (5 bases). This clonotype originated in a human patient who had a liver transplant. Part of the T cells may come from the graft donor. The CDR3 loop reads CATSRDVGDYRPLDTEAFF. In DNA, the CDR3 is TGTGCCACCAGCAGAGATGTCGGGGACTACCGACCGTTGGACACTGAAGCTTTCTTT.